This T cell receptor beta chain was retrieved from a study of beta chain features in type 1 diabetes. This clone showed up just a few times. Its antigen is still unknown. Study findings and constraints: Whether HLA type influences TCRB rearrangement remained unresolved here. Type 1 diabetes patients had moderately but significantly shorter TCRB CDR3s in all four CD4+ subsets.

Every isolated RNA sample was fully reverse transcribed, so sequencing captured expressed TCRB transcripts. Here immunoSEQ multiplex PCR was the method, and the copy in TCRdb shows in-frame clones only, minus some. The table includes about 650,000 clones, 9.5% to 15% detected once. Sequenced input: naive CD4+ T cells from blood. The source of this sequence is a man aged 25-45 years with type 1 diabetes.

CDR3 coding DNA: TGTGCCAGCAGTGCCCGGGGGAGAGAGACCCAGTACTTC. This sequence encodes CASSARGRETQYF. V usage is TRBV6-5 and J usage is TRBJ2-5, with D possibly being TRBD2 (6 bases). Trimming took off 5 bases at V and 4 bases at J, with 11 bases between the two ends. Per the germline V gene, CDR1 is MNHEY and CDR2 is SVGAGI. This CDR3 region has 13 residues.